This T cell receptor beta chain was recovered during a study of blood T cell repertoires in COVID-19. On the study more broadly: Samples came from the United States, Italy and Spain, spanning acute and convalescent COVID-19. The analysed material was cDNA or gDNA that came from T cells, B-cell-depleted T cells, or PBMCs.

Germline assignment: CDR1 SGHDN and CDR2 FVKESK. The CDR3 length is 16 residues. J lost 7 bases, V lost 0 bases, and 9 bases had no gene match. Per the study methods: Counts of nucleated cells, estimated from reference gene primer amplification, were obtained. Here immunoSEQ multiplex PCR was the method, and the copy in TCRdb shows in-frame clones only, minus some. The V and J calls and clone size were taken over from that table, and D and trimming were inferred from the DNA. Among around 180,000 clones listed, approximately 79% were seen once. The specimen sequenced was peripheral blood. This clonotype was sampled from a woman over 75 with acute or convalescent COVID-19. This chain connects TRBV14 to TRBJ2-5, with 9 positions matching TRBD2. The CDR3 nucleotides are TGTGCCAGCAGCCAAGATTTCGCGGGAGGGCCGGGGACCCAGTACTTC. Its translation: CASSQDFAGGPGTQYF.